This TCR beta chain derives from a study of T cell responses to AZD1222 COVID-19 vaccine. Across the whole study: Some second doses came at about 4 weeks and others at about 12 weeks; these were pooled.

Sequencing used immunoSEQ multiplex PCR; TCRdb keeps in-frame clones, though not all of them. The data show 120,000 to 150,000 clones, about 91% seen once. As to this clone: Its target is unknown.

The CDR3 runs to 15 residues. Germline V gene sequence: CDR1 SGDLS, CDR2 YYNGEE. Trimming cost V 9 bases and J 1 base; bases outside gene matches: 8. Findings and caveats of the study: Distributed over spike, vaccine-associated CD4 TCRs predominated at 160-218 and 743-854. Clonal diversity was possibly underestimated, and the donors were mostly white British, with more females.

The sequencing here drew on peripheral blood, taken on day 0 of AZD1222 vaccination. V usage is TRBV9 and J usage is TRBJ2-3, with TRBD2 matching 10 bases. This TCR was recovered from an adult in good health. CDR3 sequence reads: CATNIAGGGTDTQYF. In nucleotides, the CDR3 is TGTGCCACCAACATAGCGGGAGGCGGCACAGATACGCAGTATTTT. The full variable domain, completed using reference TRBV9 and TRBJ2-3, is DSGVTQTPKHLITATGQRVTLRCSPRSGDLSVYWYQQSLDQGLQFLIQYYNGEERAKGNILERFSAQQFPDLHSELNLSSLELGDSALYFCATNIAGGGTDTQYFGPGTRLTVL.